This TCR beta chain was sequenced during a study of yellow fever vaccine responses in identical twins. Study-wide findings and caveats: Among the twins, the vaccine T cell response reportedly seemed partly convergent and partly personalized.

A remark on this clonotype: The antigen remains unidentified.

Germline V lookup: CDR1 MNHEY, CDR2 SMNVEV (reference sequence). V trimming: 5 bases; J trimming: 0 bases; junction bases outside the gene matches: 12. This CDR3 has 17 residues. TCRdb reprocessed the RT-PCR reads with MiXCR, giving one entry per CDR3 protein. The sample shows around 5,300 distinct CDR3 sequences, 70% to 90% of them seen only once. The V call is TRBV27, the J call TRBJ2-5, with 7 positions matching TRBD1. The sequencing here drew on T cells from blood (PBMCs), unsorted or a sorted subset (not recorded which), taken before or after yellow fever vaccination (not recorded which). The clonotype comes from a woman aged 18-29 years who received the yellow fever vaccine. CDR3: CASSNRAPGQYQETQYF. CDR3 DNA sequence: TGTGCCAGCAGTAACAGAGCTCCGGGACAGTACCAAGAGACCCAGTACTTC.